A selection of T cell receptor beta chains follows, all from one sample in a study of blood T cell repertoires in COVID-19. Some clones are missing from TCRdb's copy, which holds only in-frame ones; the method was immunoSEQ multiplex PCR. The sample lists around 430,000 clones; 88% were seen once. Sequences were obtained from peripheral blood. The receptors shown here come from a woman aged 50 to 65 with COVID-19, enrolled during active disease. Both conserved end residues are part of each CDR3. Each record gives: D gene, V gene, J gene, clone size, CDR3 DNA, CDR3 protein. A D gene is named only where the DNA matches it firmly. Size is stated for part of the rows, as once, few or many counts, or as a class when the clone is expanded.

NA,TRBV3-1/TRBV3-2,TRBJ2-4,NA,TGTGCCAGCAGATTTTCGGGGGAAAACATTCAGTACTTC,CASRFSGENIQYF
TRBD1,TRBV15,TRBJ1-2,NA,TGTGCCACCAGCTTACTAGACACGACAGGGGATGGCTACACCTTC,CATSLLDTTGDGYTF
NA,TRBV28,TRBJ2-7,NA,TGTGCCAGCAGTTTTAGAGGCGAGCAGTACTTC,CASSFRGEQYF
NA,TRBV19,TRBJ1-3,few,TGTGCCAGTAGACCGAGTGTGGGAAACACCATATATTTT,CASRPSVGNTIYF
NA,TRBV6-6,TRBJ1-6,NA,TGTGCCAGCCAGGACAGCCGGAGGTATTCACCCCTCCACTTT,CASQDSRRYSPLHF
NA,TRBV3-1/TRBV3-2,TRBJ2-7,NA,TGTGCCAGCAGCCAAGATCTGAACAGCTACGAGCAGTACTTC,CASSQDLNSYEQYF
NA,TRBV6-5,TRBJ2-1,NA,TGTGCCAGCAGTTACGACACCTACAATGAGCAGTTCTTC,CASSYDTYNEQFF
TRBD2,TRBV2,TRBJ2-7,once,TGTGCCAGCAACCGACTAGCGGCTACCTACGAGCAGTACTTC,CASNRLAATYEQYF
TRBD1,TRBV19,TRBJ2-1,once,TGTGCCAGTAGTACCCGGGACAGGGTCAATGAGCAGTTCTTC,CASSTRDRVNEQFF
NA,TRBV4-1,TRBJ2-5,NA,TGCGCCAGCAGCCAAGATGAGGAGGTAGAGACCCAGTACTTC,CASSQDEEVETQYF
NA,TRBV7-2,TRBJ1-2,NA,TGTGCCAGCAGCTTAGGTGGGGACACCAACTATGGCTACACCTTC,CASSLGGDTNYGYTF
NA,TRBV5-4,TRBJ1-4,NA,TGTGCCAGCAGCGCCAGGACAACACCACAAGAAAAACTGTTTTTT,CASSARTTPQEKLFF
NA,TRBV5-1,TRBJ2-5,NA,TGCGCCAGCAGGTTCGGGGGACAAGAGACCCAGTACTTC,CASRFGGQETQYF
NA,TRBV4-1,TRBJ1-2,once,TGCGCCAGCAGCCAAGAACCGGGAGAGCCCTACTATGGCTACACCTTC,CASSQEPGEPYYGYTF
TRBD1,TRBV5-1,TRBJ1-2,NA,TGCGCCAGCAGCAGCCAGGGGGCAAGCTATGGCTACACCTTC,CASSSQGASYGYTF
NA,TRBV13,TRBJ1-2,NA,TGTGCCAGCAGCTTTGCCCTAGAGGGGGATGGCTACACCTTC,CASSFALEGDGYTF
NA,TRBV19,TRBJ2-7,NA,TGTGCCAGTACCGCCACCAGGGACTCCTACGAGCAGTACTTC,CASTATRDSYEQYF
TRBD2,TRBV4-2,TRBJ2-5,NA,TGTGCCAGCAGCCAAGAAGCGGGGGACCCTCGGGTGACCCAGTACTTC,CASSQEAGDPRVTQYF
TRBD1,TRBV5-1,TRBJ1-1,NA,TGCGCCAGCAGCAGAGGGGGACAGGGGATTTGGAACACTGAAGCTTTCTTT,CASSRGGQGIWNTEAFF
NA,TRBV2,TRBJ1-1,NA,TGTGCCAGCGCCGGACAGAGTGAAGCTTTCTTT,CASAGQSEAFF
NA,TRBV6-5,TRBJ1-2,NA,TGTGCCAGCAGCCGGCCCCAGGCGGGCTACACCTTC,CASSRPQAGYTF
TRBD1,TRBV7-9,TRBJ1-3,NA,TGTGCCAGCAGCCCCCGGGGGACAGAAAGAAACACCATATATTTT,CASSPRGTERNTIYF
NA,TRBV15,TRBJ1-1,NA,TGTGCCACCAGCAGAGATCTGTCCCGGGACACTGAAGCTTTCTTT,CATSRDLSRDTEAFF